A single sample gave rise to the 25 T cell receptor beta chains below, sequenced in a study of Ad26.COV2.S vaccination and SARS-CoV-2 variants. The data were produced by immunoSEQ multiplex PCR, yet TCRdb's version contains in-frame clones alone and is incomplete. The table has fewer than 500,000 clones, around 90% seen once. Treatment meaning: roughly 19 received Ad26.COV2.S at low or high dose, single or two shots; 5 received placebo; per-sample allocation not given. The samples date from day 63 after the first vaccine or placebo injection. Sequenced material: peripheral blood, taken in a trial of Ad26.COV2.S vaccine versus placebo. The receptors stem from a person between 18 and 60 years old who received the Ad26.COV2.S COVID-19 vaccine or a placebo.

The CDR3 spells CASSQGGSAYRGDTQYF. The CDR3 DNA is TGCGCCAGCAGCCAAGGGGGATCGGCTTACCGAGGTGATACGCAGTATTTT. The V gene is TRBV4-1, the J gene TRBJ2-3; D is unclear. The CDR3 runs 17 residues. V dropped 1 base and J dropped 6 bases, with 20 bases sitting between them. CDR1 and CDR2 (germline): MGHRA, YSYEKL.

The chain recombines TRBV7-9 with TRBJ2-2; TRBD1 aligns across 7 bases. The CDR3 is 16 amino acids. Germline CDR1 is SEHNR and CDR2 is FQNEAQ (reference sequence). After removal of 4 bases from V and 3 bases from J, the junction contained 8 bases not matched to a gene. The DNA of the CDR3 is TGTGCCAGCAGCTCTGCCGGGACAGAACACACCGGGGAGCTGTTTTTT. Translating it yields CASSSAGTEHTGELFF.

Here the CDR3 reads CAWGGQSSYEQYF. CDR3 sequence (DNA): TGTGCCTGGGGGGGACAGAGCTCCTACGAGCAGTACTTC. The chain employs TRBV30 and TRBJ2-7; 7 bases match TRBD1. The trim removed 5 bases at V and 0 bases at J, leaving 4 bases unmatched. Germline V lookup: CDR1 GTSNPN, CDR2 SVGIG (reference sequence). This CDR3 is built from 13 residues.

This rearrangement joins TRBV3-1 (or the pseudogene TRBV3-2) to TRBJ2-1; perhaps TRBD2 as D (6 bases). The CDR3 contains 14 residues. CDR1 is LGHDT, CDR2 YNNKEL, per germline (reference sequence). Deletions cut 3 bases from V and 11 bases from J, with 17 bases between. CDR3 sequence: CASSHGGPIRQQFF. CDR3 nucleotides: TGTGCCAGCAGCCATGGAGGGCCCATACGTCAGCAGTTCTTC.

The chain carries TRBV6-2 or TRBV6-3 and TRBJ2-3, with TRBD1 as a possible D gene (5 bases). Trimming removed 5 bases from V and 4 bases from J, with 10 bases in between. Germline CDR1 and CDR2: MNHEY and SVGEGT. The CDR3 spans 13 residues. In DNA, the CDR3 is TGTGCCAGCAGTCGCTCAGGGCCAGATACGCAGTATTTT. Amino acids: CASSRSGPDTQYF.

This chain connects TRBV10-3 to TRBJ1-2; the D gene is possibly TRBD1 (5 bases). V was shortened by 2 bases and J by 2 bases, with 15 bases between the two germline ends. The CDR3 spans 16 residues. Germline loops: CDR1 ENHRY, CDR2 SYGVKD. CDR3 coding DNA: TGTGCCATCAGTGAGACCGGGACCGTCACGAACTATGGCTACACCTTC. Encoded protein: CAISETGTVTNYGYTF.

This clone appeared once. The chain has TRBV27 and TRBJ2-1; 7 nucleotides line up with TRBD2. This CDR3 contains 14 residues. V trimming: 4 bases; J trimming: 6 bases; junction bases outside the gene matches: 6. Germline loops: CDR1 MNHEY, CDR2 SMNVEV (reference sequence). The CDR3 here is CASSYGRGINEQFF. CDR3 bases: TGTGCCAGCAGTTACGGGCGGGGGATCAATGAGCAGTTCTTC.

The J gene is TRBJ1-1, the V gene TRBV9; 7 positions agree with TRBD1. This CDR3 is built from 14 residues. Germline V gene data show CDR1 as SGDLS and CDR2 as YYNGEE. The V gene end was trimmed by 4 bases and the J gene end by 5 bases; junction bases not matched to a gene: 8. This chain's CDR3 is CASSLSTQGTEAFF. CDR3 DNA: TGTGCCAGCAGCTTGAGCACACAGGGGACTGAAGCTTTCTTT.

V usage is TRBV6-5 and J usage is TRBJ2-3; the D call may be TRBD1 or TRBD2 (5 bases each). This CDR3 spans 14 amino acids. The V end was cut by 8 bases, the J end by 4 bases, with 16 bases between. CDR1 MNHEY and CDR2 SVGAGI come from the germline V gene. For the CDR3, the DNA is TGTGCCAGCCCCGGGGTTTTCAGGGCAGATACGCAGTATTTT. Residues: CASPGVFRADTQYF.

DNA of the CDR3: TGTGCCAGCTCACCACCGAGTGAGGCCGGGGAGCTGTTTTTT. Residues: CASSPPSEAGELFF. The chain recombines TRBV18 with TRBJ2-2, with unresolved D. The length of the CDR3 is 14 residues. CDR1 and CDR2 (germline): KGHSH, LQKENI. The V end lost 0 bases, the J end lost 6 bases, and 8 bases lay between the germline ends.

This sequence joins TRBV7-3 and TRBJ2-2; D perhaps matches TRBD2 (6 bases). CDR1 is SGHTA and CDR2 is FQGTGA in the germline V gene. The V and J ends lost 4 bases and 7 bases respectively, with 10 bases between them. This CDR3 has 13 residues. CDR3 in DNA: TGTGCCAGCAGCTCGGGGGTAGGCGGGGAGCTGTTTTTT. Its translation is CASSSGVGGELFF.

V and J are TRBV6-1 and TRBJ2-5; TRBD2 aligns across 11 bases. The ends lost 3 bases at V and 5 bases at J; junction bases unmatched: 8. Germline V gives CDR1 MNHNS, CDR2 SASEGT. The CDR3 contains 16 residues. The CDR3 nucleotides read TGTGCCAGCAGTGATGGAACTAGCGGGAGTGGCGAGACCCAGTACTTC. Translated, it gives CASSDGTSGSGETQYF.

The chain couples TRBV28 to TRBJ2-1; 7 bases are a match to TRBD2. Unmatched junction bases numbered 21, after V lost 4 bases and J lost 9 bases. The CDR3 covers 18 residues. CDR1 MDHEN and CDR2 SYDVKM come from the germline V gene. CDR3 DNA sequence: TGTGCCAGCAGTTCCATTAGAGCTACCCGACTAGCATTGGGTGAGCAGTTCTTC. Amino acid sequence: CASSSIRATRLALGEQFF.

V is TRBV18 and J is TRBJ2-1, with TRBD2 as a possible D gene (6 bases). Per the germline V gene, CDR1 is KGHSH and CDR2 is LQKENI. The CDR3 spans 14 residues. Trimming left V 8 bases short and J 4 bases short, with 15 bases between. The DNA of the CDR3 is TGTGCCAGCCAGGGAGGTGGGATGTACAATGAGCAGTTCTTC. Its translation is CASQGGGMYNEQFF.

The genes are TRBV7-3 and TRBJ2-2; 11 bases are shared with TRBD2. The CDR3 totals 15 residues. Trimming cost V 6 bases and J 6 bases; bases outside gene matches: 6. Per the germline V gene, CDR1 is SGHTA and CDR2 is FQGTGA. Here the CDR3 reads CASSLAGGPPGELFF. The CDR3 bases are TGTGCCAGCAGTTTAGCGGGAGGGCCTCCCGGGGAGCTGTTTTTT.

The chain couples TRBV7-6 to TRBJ2-1, with D possibly being TRBD1 or TRBD2 (5 bases each). The V gene lost 4 bases and the J gene lost 6 bases, with 22 bases spanning the gap. Germline V CDR1 and CDR2: SGHVS, FNYEAQ. The CDR3 sequence is 17 residues long. In nucleotides, the CDR3 is TGTGCCAGCAGCTACTCCCTCTTTGAAACGGGGACCAATGAGCAGTTCTTC. Protein product: CASSYSLFETGTNEQFF.

J is TRBJ2-3 and V is TRBV5-5, with 7 bases identical to TRBD1. The junction had 5 bases not matched to a gene; V was cut back by 4 bases and J by 0 bases. The CDR3 loop spans 15 amino acids. CDR1 is SGHKS, CDR2 YYEKEE, per germline (reference sequence). Here the CDR3 reads CASSHGQASTDTQYF. Written as DNA, the CDR3 is TGTGCCAGCAGCCATGGACAGGCGAGCACAGATACGCAGTATTTT.

The V call is TRBV30, the J call TRBJ2-7; no clear D gene. Germline assignment: CDR1 GTSNPN and CDR2 SVGIG (reference sequence). CDR3 length: 13 amino acids. Trimming removed 0 bases at V and 2 bases at J, with 8 bases between. CDR3 DNA sequence: TGTGCCTGGAGTGTACAGTCAGCCTACGAGCAGTACTTC. Translation gives CAWSVQSAYEQYF. The complete variable domain, with remaining parts taken from reference TRBV30 and TRBJ2-7, reads SQTIHQWPATLVQPVGSPLSLECTVEGTSNPNLYWYRQAAGRGLQLLFYSVGIGQISSEVPQNLSASRPQDRQFILSSKKLLLSDSGFYLCAWSVQSAYEQYFGPGTRLTVT.

This clone was picked up a small number of times. The same CDR3 is also encoded by other DNA sequences in this sample. The J gene is TRBJ2-3, the V gene TRBV5-4; 10 nucleotides match TRBD2. Germline CDR1 SGHNT, CDR2 YYREEE (reference sequence). V gave up 4 bases and J gave up 1 base; unmatched junction bases: 3. This CDR3 spans 15 amino acids. The CDR3 sequence is CASSPGTSGTDTQYF. CDR3 DNA: TGTGCCAGCAGCCCCGGGACTAGCGGCACAGATACGCAGTATTTT.

The rearrangement joins TRBV19 to TRBJ2-1; D is uncertain. V was trimmed by 10 bases and J by 5 bases, leaving 18 bases between them. The CDR3 totals 14 residues. In germline, CDR1 is LNHDA, CDR2 SQIVND (reference sequence). The chain's CDR3 is CATNPGPDHNEQFF. The DNA for the CDR3 is TGTGCCACTAATCCCGGGCCAGACCACAATGAGCAGTTCTTC.

This rearrangement joins TRBV15 to TRBJ1-2, with D possibly being TRBD1 (5 bases). Trimming cost V 3 bases and J 4 bases, with 15 bases left between them. CDR3 length: 15 residues. Germline CDR1 is LNHNV and CDR2 is YYDKDF (reference sequence). CDR3 residues: CATSSLGASSYGYTF. The CDR3 DNA reads as TGTGCCACCAGCAGCTTAGGGGCCTCAAGCTATGGCTACACCTTC. The variable domain in full, with the rest retrieved from reference TRBV15 and TRBJ1-2, is DAMVIQNPRYQVTQFGKPVTLSCSQTLNHNVMYWYQQKSSQAPKLLFHYYDKDFNNEADTPDNFQSRRPNTSFCFLDIRSPGLGDTAMYLCATSSLGASSYGYTFGSGTRLTVV.

This chain uses TRBV13 with TRBJ2-7, with D perhaps TRBD1 or TRBD2 (5 bases each). V lost 1 base to trimming and J lost 5 bases, with 12 bases between them. The CDR3 loop spans 14 amino acids. The germline gives CDR1 PRHDT, CDR2 FYEKMQ (reference sequence). The CDR3 loop reads CASSLAGSRHEQYF. In DNA form, the CDR3 reads TGTGCCAGCAGCTTAGCAGGGAGTAGGCACGAGCAGTACTTC. The full variable domain, rest sourced from reference TRBV13 and TRBJ2-7, is AAGVIQSPRHLIKEKRETATLKCYPIPRHDTVYWYQQGPGQDPQFLISFYEKMQSDKGSIPDRFSAQQFSDYHSELNMSSLELGDSALYFCASSLAGSRHEQYFGPGTRLTVT.

The chain is built from TRBV7-2 and TRBJ1-1; the match to TRBD1 covers 8 bases. V lost 1 base to trimming and J lost 1 base; unmatched junction nucleotides: 2. Germline assignment: CDR1 SGHTA and CDR2 FQGNSA. The CDR3 consists of 15 residues. The CDR3 reads CASSLEGTGNTEAFF. The CDR3 DNA sequence: TGTGCCAGCAGCTTAGAAGGGACAGGGAACACTGAAGCTTTCTTT.

This chain uses TRBV6-5 with TRBJ2-1; D is tentatively TRBD1 or TRBD2 (6 bases each). The V gene lost 3 bases and the J gene lost 7 bases, with 13 bases spanning the gap. The germline V gene encodes CDR1 MNHEY and CDR2 SVGAGI. The CDR3 sequence is 14 residues long. The CDR3 region is CASSYGGPGNEQFF. CDR3 sequence (DNA): TGTGCCAGCAGTTATGGGGGGCCGGGGAATGAGCAGTTCTTC.

This sequence joins TRBV19 and TRBJ2-7; TRBD2 agrees at 11 bases. V dropped 3 bases and J dropped 4; count of bases not matched to a gene: 5. CDR3 size: 15 residues. CDR1 and CDR2 from the germline V gene are LNHDA and SQIVND (reference sequence). CDR3 coding DNA: TGTGCCAGTAGTATTAGCGGGACTAGCGGATACGAGCAGTACTTC. Encoded protein: CASSISGTSGYEQYF.